The sequence of this TCR beta chain was determined in a study of CD8+ T cells in alopecia areata. Study-wide points: Lesional scalp displayed greater clonality than normal scalp, most notably in alopecia totalis/universalis. It was less clear whether patients shared TCRs than it was in mice, possibly because of HLA.

CDR1 is SQVTM, CDR2 ANQGSEA, per germline. The CDR3 contains 13 residues. Trimming cost V 3 bases and J 2 bases; bases outside gene matches: 3. T lymphocytes (CD4+ and CD8+) were sorted from PBMCs. RNA extraction was followed by reverse transcription into cDNA, which acted as the sequencing template. TCRdb's table, derived via immunoSEQ multiplex PCR, lists solely in-frame clones and lacks some. Among 110,000 or so clones, approximately 60% were seen once, and the ten largest hold about 20%. Regarding this clone: Its antigen is not identified.

This clonotype was sampled from a human donor in good health. The chain has TRBV29-1 and TRBJ1-2; TRBD1 matches at 7 bases. Sequenced sample: CD8+ T cells sorted from blood. The CDR3 protein is CSVETGNNYGYTF. The CDR3 DNA sequence: TGCAGCGTTGAGACAGGGAACAACTATGGCTACACCTTC. Full variable domain (remainder filled in from reference TRBV29-1 and TRBJ1-2): SAVISQKPSRDICQRGTSLTIQCQVDSQVTMMFWYRQQPGQSLTLIATANQGSEATYESGFVIDKFPISRPNLTFSTLTVSNMSPEDSSIYLCSVETGNNYGYTFGSGTRLTVV.